Listed below are T cell receptor beta chains from one sample, sequenced in a study of OX40 agonist ivuxolimab in advanced cancers. TCRdb keeps only in-frame clones here, not all; method: immunoSEQ multiplex PCR. The repertoire holds 40,000 to 45,000 clones, with less than 95% as singletons. Sequenced material: CD4+ or CD8+ T cells sorted from blood, taken in a trial of the OX40 agonist ivuxolimab. The receptors here all came from an adult with an advanced solid tumor such as melanoma, head and neck, liver or kidney cancer. Both conserved end residues are part of each CDR3. D genes are given only for firm matches. The size entry is marked missing in some rows and otherwise reads once, few, many or a size class.

TRBV6-6	-	14	few	TRBJ1-3	CASSYSGGYGTIYF	TGTGCCAGCAGTTACTCGGGGGGTTATGGCACCATATATTTT
TRBV6-5	TRBD1	12	-	TRBJ1-1	CASSPTGGEAFF	TGTGCCAGCAGTCCGACAGGGGGTGAAGCTTTCTTT
TRBV29-1	-	15	-	TRBJ2-2	CSVDDPGAGTGELFF	TGCAGCGTTGATGACCCGGGGGCAGGAACCGGGGAGCTGTTTTTT
TRBV6-1	TRBD2	17	-	TRBJ2-2	CASSELKTGRFAGELFF	TGTGCCAGCAGTGAACTAAAAACCGGGAGGTTCGCCGGGGAGCTGTTTTTT
TRBV4-1	TRBD2	18	-	TRBJ2-3	CASSQIKLAGLSTDTQYF	TGCGCCAGCAGCCAGATCAAACTAGCGGGCCTTAGCACAGATACGCAGTATTTT
TRBV14	-	14	-	TRBJ2-1	CASSLGTPYNEQFF	TGTGCCAGCAGCCTAGGGACTCCTTACAATGAGCAGTTCTTC
TRBV2	-	10	-	TRBJ2-3	CATQMDTQYF	TGTGCCACTCAGATGGATACGCAGTATTTT
TRBV9	-	15	-	TRBJ2-7	CASSVDPGYPYEQYF	TGTGCCAGCAGCGTAGACCCAGGTTACCCCTACGAGCAGTACTTC
TRBV6-5	-	13	-	TRBJ1-1	CAATDSLNTEAFF	TGTGCCGCCACCGACAGTTTGAACACTGAAGCTTTCTTT
TRBV7-6	TRBD2	16	-	TRBJ2-2	CASSWGLAEYTGELFF	TGTGCCAGCAGCTGGGGACTAGCGGAATACACCGGGGAGCTGTTTTTT
TRBV5-6	-	17	-	TRBJ2-4	CASSLPGGGRAKNIQYF	TGTGCCAGCAGCTTACCCGGCGGAGGCCGAGCCAAAAACATTCAGTACTTC
TRBV2	TRBD2	17	-	TRBJ2-7	CASSEPLAGEHVYEQYF	TGTGCCAGCAGTGAACCTTTGGCGGGAGAGCACGTCTACGAGCAGTACTTC
TRBV18	-	14	-	TRBJ2-3	CASSPGLGTDTQYF	TGTGCCAGCTCGCCAGGGTTGGGCACAGATACGCAGTATTTT
TRBV28	TRBD2	14	-	TRBJ2-7	CASSFTSVSYEQYF	TGTGCCAGCAGTTTTACTAGCGTCTCCTACGAGCAGTACTTC
TRBV27	TRBD2	16	-	TRBJ2-5	CASSLSPGLAVETQYF	TGTGCCAGCAGTTTAAGCCCCGGACTAGCGGTAGAGACCCAGTACTTC
TRBV5-1	-	14	-	TRBJ1-1	CASSLRPLTTEAFF	TGCGCCAGCAGCTTGCGACCCTTGACCACTGAAGCTTTCTTT
TRBV19	-	16	-	TRBJ1-5	CASSIAGFGSNQPQHF	TGTGCCAGTAGTATTGCGGGGTTTGGGAGCAATCAGCCCCAGCATTTT
TRBV27	TRBD1	17	-	TRBJ2-1	CASSPITPGQEYNEQFF	TGTGCCAGCAGTCCTATTACGCCGGGACAGGAGTACAATGAGCAGTTCTTC
TRBV6-5	-	12	-	TRBJ2-5	CASIGPTETQYF	TGTGCCAGCATTGGGCCGACAGAGACCCAGTACTTC
TRBV29-1	-	12	-	TRBJ1-3	CSVELNGNTIYF	TGCAGCGTTGAACTAAATGGAAACACCATATATTTT
TRBV4-1	-	16	-	TRBJ1-3	CASSQVGLLPGNTIYF	TGCGCCAGCAGCCAAGTCGGCCTGCTGCCTGGAAACACCATATATTTT
TRBV2	TRBD1	16	few	TRBJ2-6	CASSATGYSGANVLTF	TGTGCCAGCAGTGCGACAGGGTACTCTGGGGCCAACGTCCTGACTTTC
TRBV19	-	15	-	TRBJ2-1	CASSIRSGPGDEQFF	TGTGCCAGTAGTATACGGAGCGGGCCGGGCGATGAGCAGTTCTTC
TRBV29-1	-	14	-	TRBJ1-3	CSVRSGTSGNTIYF	TGCAGCGTTCGGTCCGGGACCTCTGGAAACACCATATATTTT
TRBV19	-	13	-	TRBJ2-1	CASSVLGFNEQFF	TGTGCCAGTAGCGTACTGGGGTTCAATGAGCAGTTCTTC
TRBV7-2	TRBD1	13	-	TRBJ2-7	CASSLLTGREQYF	TGTGCCAGCAGCTTGCTGACAGGGCGCGAGCAGTACTTC
TRBV16	TRBD2	17	-	TRBJ2-1	CASSQLISGSSYNEQFF	TGTGCCAGCAGCCAATTGATTAGCGGGAGCTCCTACAATGAGCAGTTCTTC
TRBV11-3	-	11	-	TRBJ2-7	CASSFSSEQYF	TGTGCCAGCAGCTTTAGTAGCGAGCAGTACTTC
TRBV30	-	15	-	TRBJ1-1	CACKITVLGNTEAFF	TGTGCCTGCAAGATCACGGTTCTTGGTAACACTGAAGCTTTCTTT
TRBV9	TRBD2	16	-	TRBJ2-7	CASSPVSSGTFYEQYF	TGTGCCAGCAGCCCCGTGTCCAGCGGGACCTTCTACGAGCAGTACTTC
TRBV7-6	-	13	-	TRBJ1-1	CASSLGGETEAFF	TGTGCCAGCAGCTTAGGAGGGGAAACTGAAGCTTTCTTT
TRBV9	-	14	-	TRBJ2-7	CASSVGTGIYEQYF	TGTGCCAGCAGCGTAGGAACAGGGATCTACGAGCAGTACTTC
TRBV9	-	13	-	TRBJ2-4	CASSGGLGNIQYF	TGTGCCAGCAGCGGAGGGCTTGGGAACATTCAGTACTTC
TRBV7-8	TRBD1	15	-	TRBJ2-7	CASSLGGTATYEQYF	TGTGCCAGCAGCTTAGGGGGGACAGCCACCTACGAGCAGTACTTC
TRBV5-1	-	15	few	TRBJ2-7	CASSLTPDGTYEQYF	TGCGCCAGCAGCTTAACCCCGGACGGGACCTACGAGCAGTACTTC
TRBV7-2	TRBD2	14	-	TRBJ2-7	CASSLTSGSSEQYF	TGTGCCAGCAGCTTAACTAGCGGGAGTAGTGAGCAGTACTTC
TRBV11-2	-	14	-	TRBJ1-1	CASSLMAGPVDAFF	TGTGCCAGCAGCTTAATGGCAGGGCCCGTGGATGCTTTCTTT
TRBV27	-	9	-	TRBJ2-7	CASSIPQYF	TGTGCCAGCAGTATCCCGCAGTACTTC
TRBV5-1	-	13	-	TRBJ1-2	CASSLEGGYGYTF	TGCGCCAGCAGCCTGGAGGGAGGCTATGGCTACACCTTC
TRBV28	-	11	-	TRBJ2-2	CATEDPGELFF	TGTGCCACCGAGGACCCCGGGGAGCTGTTTTTT
TRBV30	-	15	-	TRBJ2-1	CACEAWDKAYNEQFF	TGTGCCTGCGAAGCCTGGGATAAGGCCTACAATGAGCAGTTCTTC
TRBV27	-	14	-	TRBJ1-2	CASSLSAGVGGYTF	TGTGCCAGCAGTTTATCGGCGGGGGTGGGGGGCTACACCTTC
TRBV5-7	-	11	-	TRBJ1-4	CASPEEKKLFF	TGTGCCAGCCCAGAGGAGAAAAAACTGTTTTTT
TRBV10-1	-	13	-	TRBJ1-1	CASSAGVGTEAFF	TGCGCCAGCAGTGCGGGGGTCGGGACTGAAGCTTTCTTT